The source of this TCR beta chain is a study of cytomegalovirus exposure and HLA in healthy donors. General observations from the study: Sequencing likely produced, as an artifact, a cluster of highly shared sequence variants. Most TCR beta V segments were productive about 90% or about 30% of the time in an earlier analysis.

PCR amplification relied on 60 Vbeta primers (plus 13 Jbeta primers). Some clones are missing from TCRdb's copy, which holds only in-frame ones; the method was immunoSEQ multiplex PCR. The sample has approximately 150,000 clones, 76% seen once. The donors gave bone marrow, and they were healthy. In germline, CDR1 is GTSNPN, CDR2 SVGIG (reference sequence). CDR3 length: 15 residues. V dropped 3 bases and J dropped 3; count of bases not matched to a gene: 5. On this clone itself: Its target is unknown.

This TCR was recovered from a male donor in good health and CMV-seronegative. The rearrangement uses TRBV30 and TRBJ1-6, with TRBD1 matching 7 bases. Source material: PBMCs. The CDR3 bases are TGTGCCTGGAGGCGGAGACAGGGCTATAATTCACCCCTCCACTTT. It specifies CAWRRRQGYNSPLHF.